The rows below give T cell receptor beta chains drawn from one sample of a study of cytomegalovirus exposure and HLA in healthy donors. Profiled with immunoSEQ multiplex PCR; TCRdb holds only in-frame clones, not every one. The data show about 190,000 clones, 83% seen once. The material sequenced was PBMCs. The receptors shown here come from a man in his forties in good health and CMV-seropositive. CDR3s include the opening cysteine and the closing phenylalanine or tryptophan. Fields, in order: V gene, D gene, J gene, clone size, CDR3 DNA, CDR3 protein. D genes are given only for firm matches. The listing skips clone size in some rows; elsewhere it reads once, few, many or a size class.

>TRBV4-2|-|TRBJ2-5|-
TGTGCCAGCAGCCAAGTTCAGGCTTCTCAAGAGACCCAGTACTTC
CASSQVQASQETQYF
>TRBV5-1|-|TRBJ1-3|-
TGCGCCAGCAGCTTGGGCACCCAGGGTAACACCATATATTTT
CASSLGTQGNTIYF
>TRBV7-2|-|TRBJ2-5|-
TGTGCCAGCAGCTTCGCAGGGCGGGAGACCCAGTACTTC
CASSFAGRETQYF
>TRBV7-9|TRBD2|TRBJ2-1|-
TGTTCCAGCACCTTACATGCGGGAGGGCCTGGCGAGCAGTTCTTC
CSSTLHAGGPGEQFF
>TRBV18|TRBD2|TRBJ2-1|once
TGTGCCAGCTCACCACCACGGACTAGCGCCTACAATGAGCAGTTCTTC
CASSPPRTSAYNEQFF
>TRBV29-1|TRBD1|TRBJ2-2|-
TGCAGCGTGTCGGACAGGGCCACCGGGGAGCTGTTTTTT
CSVSDRATGELFF
>TRBV11-1|TRBD2|TRBJ2-7|once
TGTGCCAGTCGGGGGGCCTACGAGCAGTACTTC
CASRGAYEQYF
>TRBV9|TRBD1|TRBJ2-6|-
TGTGCCAGCAGCGCCCGGGGACAGGGCCGCTCTGGGGCCAACGTCCTGACTTTC
CASSARGQGRSGANVLTF
>TRBV6-1|TRBD1|TRBJ1-1|-
TGTGCCAGCAGTTCTAGACAGGGGACTGAAGCTTTCTTT
CASSSRQGTEAFF
>TRBV11-2|TRBD1|TRBJ1-3|-
TGTGCCAGCAGCTTAGTAAGACTCGACAGGGGTTTATCGAATGACACCATATATTTT
CASSLVRLDRGLSNDTIYF
>TRBV5-4|-|TRBJ2-3|once
TGTGCCAGCAGCCCAGGGTCAGATACGCAGTATTTT
CASSPGSDTQYF
>TRBV7-9|TRBD1|TRBJ1-2|-
TGTGCCAGCAGCGAAGGACAGGGCCGTGGCTACACCTTC
CASSEGQGRGYTF
>TRBV28|-|TRBJ2-1|-
TGTGCCAGCAGTCCGACGGGACATTCCCGAGGGGATGAGCAGTTCTTC
CASSPTGHSRGDEQFF
>TRBV27|-|TRBJ2-7|-
TGTGCCAGCAACAAGCTCACAGGGTCCTACGAGCAGTACTTC
CASNKLTGSYEQYF
>TRBV4-3|-|TRBJ2-4|-
TGCGCCAGCAGCCAAGACAGGGGAAACATTCAGTACTTC
CASSQDRGNIQYF
>TRBV7-2|TRBD1|TRBJ1-1|-
TGTGCCAGCAGCTCAGACAGGGGGTTGAACACTGAAGCTTTCTTT
CASSSDRGLNTEAFF
>TRBV28|TRBD1|TRBJ1-1|-
TGTGCCGCACGTAGGACAGGGAACACTGAAGCTTTCTTT
CAARRTGNTEAFF
>TRBV29-1|TRBD2|TRBJ2-5|few
TGCAGCGTTGAAGCGGAGCGCGGGAGGTCTGAGACCCAGTACTTC
CSVEAERGRSETQYF
>TRBV5-1|-|TRBJ2-7|-
TGCGCCAGCAGCAACGACCGGGGTGGATACGAGCAGTACTTC
CASSNDRGGYEQYF
>TRBV27|-|TRBJ1-2|-
TGTGCCAGCAGTGTGAAACAGGGATGGAGTTATGGCTACACCTTC
CASSVKQGWSYGYTF
>TRBV9|TRBD2|TRBJ2-2|-
TGTGCCAGCAGCGTAGTTGGGACTAGCGGGAGGCCCAGCGTTAACACCGGGGAGCTGTTTTTT
CASSVVGTSGRPSVNTGELFF
>TRBV7-8|TRBD2|TRBJ2-7|-
TGTGCCAGCAGCTCTACTAGCGGGAGTTGGTACGAGCAGTACTTC
CASSSTSGSWYEQYF
>TRBV15|-|TRBJ2-1|-
TGTGCCACCAGCAGAGGCCCCGGGAGCGAGGTTGAGCAGTTCTTC
CATSRGPGSEVEQFF
>TRBV19|TRBD1|TRBJ1-5|few
TGTGCCAGTAGCTTCGGGACAGGGGGCGGCCAGCCCCAGCATTTT
CASSFGTGGGQPQHF
>TRBV14|-|TRBJ1-1|-
TGTGCCAGCAGCCAAGCCAGGGTTGAAGCTTTCTTT
CASSQARVEAFF
>TRBV9|-|TRBJ2-5|-
TGTGCCAGCAGCGTAGGCGCTGAGACTAGTATCTCGACCCAGTACTTC
CASSVGAETSISTQYF